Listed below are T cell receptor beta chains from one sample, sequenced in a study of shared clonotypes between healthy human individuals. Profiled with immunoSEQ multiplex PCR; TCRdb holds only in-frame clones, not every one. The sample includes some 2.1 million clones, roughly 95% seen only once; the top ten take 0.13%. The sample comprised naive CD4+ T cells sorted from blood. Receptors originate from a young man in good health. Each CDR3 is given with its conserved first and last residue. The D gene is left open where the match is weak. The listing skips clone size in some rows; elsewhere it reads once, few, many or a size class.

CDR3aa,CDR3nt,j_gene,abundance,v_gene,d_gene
CAWSVGGAYEQYF,TGTGCCTGGAGTGTAGGGGGTGCATACGAGCAGTACTTC,TRBJ2-7,once,TRBV30,NA
CASSKQGFGQPQHF,TGTGCCAGCAGTAAACAGGGATTTGGGCAGCCCCAGCATTTT,TRBJ1-5,NA,TRBV6-1,NA
CASSLELETQYF,TGCGCCAGCAGCTTGGAACTAGAGACCCAGTACTTC,TRBJ2-5,once,TRBV5-1,NA
CASRQTGSSETQYF,TGCGCCAGCAGACAAACAGGGTCGTCAGAGACCCAGTACTTC,TRBJ2-5,NA,TRBV10-2,NA
CASSLKGPINQPQHF,TGCGCCAGCAGCTTGAAGGGGCCGATCAATCAGCCCCAGCATTTT,TRBJ1-5,NA,TRBV5-1,NA
CAISGQGASNEKLFF,TGTGCCATCAGTGGACAGGGGGCAAGTAATGAAAAACTGTTTTTT,TRBJ1-4,once,TRBV10-3,TRBD1
CASSVAGNTEAFF,TGTGCCAGCAGCGTAGCGGGGAACACTGAAGCTTTCTTT,TRBJ1-1,few,TRBV9,NA
CASSPTGTGFYEQYF,TGTGCCAGCAGCCCGACCGGGACAGGGTTCTACGAGCAGTACTTC,TRBJ2-7,NA,TRBV6-1,TRBD1
CASSLGLAGETQYF,TGTGCCAGCAGCTTAGGACTAGCTGGAGAGACCCAGTACTTC,TRBJ2-5,NA,TRBV11-2,TRBD2
CASSFPRQNTEAFF,TGTGCCAGCAGTTTTCCTAGACAGAACACTGAAGCTTTCTTT,TRBJ1-1,NA,TRBV28,NA
CASRPQGFNEQFF,TGTGCCAGCAGACCACAGGGATTTAATGAGCAGTTCTTC,TRBJ2-1,NA,TRBV6-6,NA
CASSSGQGGNEKLFF,TGTGCCAGCAGCTCCGGACAGGGGGGTAATGAAAAACTGTTTTTT,TRBJ1-4,NA,TRBV7-9,TRBD1
CASSQTVVGGGNTIYF,TGCGCCAGCAGTCAAACCGTCGTGGGCGGGGGAAACACCATATATTTT,TRBJ1-3,NA,TRBV5-1,NA
CASSLSGVGVRAFF,TGTGCCAGCAGTTTATCCGGTGTGGGGGTACGGGCTTTCTTT,TRBJ1-1,NA,TRBV27,NA
CASSLAAGPTIYEQYF,TGTGCCAGCAGCTTAGCAGCGGGACCTACGATTTACGAGCAGTACTTC,TRBJ2-7,once,TRBV7-9,TRBD2
CASSPGLAGGQETQYF,TGCGCCAGCAGCCCTGGACTAGCGGGAGGACAAGAGACCCAGTACTTC,TRBJ2-5,NA,TRBV5-1,TRBD2
CASSLSSTGRMNTEAFF,TGTGCCAGCAGTTTATCTTCAACAGGGAGAATGAACACTGAAGCTTTCTTT,TRBJ1-1,NA,TRBV27,NA
CASRPDTGSYEQYF,TGTGCCAGTAGACCGGACACGGGGTCCTACGAGCAGTACTTC,TRBJ2-7,NA,TRBV19,NA
CASSYGLAGNQKTQYF,TGTGCCAGCAGCTACGGACTAGCGGGAAATCAAAAGACCCAGTACTTC,TRBJ2-5,NA,TRBV5-4,TRBD2
CAISESGPNQPQHF,TGTGCCATCAGTGAGTCGGGACCTAATCAGCCCCAGCATTTT,TRBJ1-5,NA,TRBV10-3,NA
CATRGGNDNEQFF,TGTGCCACCCGCGGGGGCAACGACAATGAGCAGTTCTTC,TRBJ2-1,NA,TRBV2,NA
CASITGGQETQYF,TGCGCCAGCATAACAGGGGGCCAAGAGACCCAGTACTTC,TRBJ2-5,NA,TRBV23-1,TRBD1
CASSLADRQETQYF,TGTGCCAGCAGCTTGGCGGACAGACAAGAGACCCAGTACTTC,TRBJ2-5,few,TRBV5-4,NA
CASRTGGAGQPQHF,TGTGCCAGCAGAACAGGGGGCGCAGGGCAGCCCCAGCATTTT,TRBJ1-5,NA,TRBV6-6,TRBD1
CASSVGEFGRKLFF,TGTGCCAGCAGTGTGGGGGAATTTGGGAGAAAACTGTTTTTT,TRBJ1-4,once,TRBV6-1,NA
CASSSGAGYSYEQYF,TGTGCCAGCAGCTCGGGGGCGGGGTACTCCTACGAGCAGTACTTC,TRBJ2-7,NA,TRBV5-4,NA
CAWSAGTGGQYF,TGTGCCTGGAGCGCCGGGACAGGCGGGCAGTACTTC,TRBJ2-7,NA,TRBV30,TRBD1
CASGLGTRRLEQYF,TGTGCCAGCGGCTTAGGGACTCGCCGGCTCGAGCAGTACTTC,TRBJ2-7,NA,TRBV5-8,NA
CATRGNGPDNTEAFF,TGTGCCACCAGGGGTAACGGACCCGATAACACTGAAGCTTTCTTT,TRBJ1-1,NA,TRBV28,NA
CASSLLAGASDTQYF,TGTGCCAGCAGCTTACTAGCGGGGGCGTCAGATACGCAGTATTTT,TRBJ2-3,NA,TRBV7-2,TRBD2
CASSEAGSNTEAFF,TGTGCCAGCAGTGAAGCGGGATCGAACACTGAAGCTTTCTTT,TRBJ1-1,few,TRBV6-1,NA
CASSVGQTSAEQYF,TGTGCCAGCAGCGTAGGACAGACCTCGGCCGAGCAGTACTTC,TRBJ2-7,NA,TRBV9,NA
CASSLALGTGGYEQYF,TGTGCCAGCAGCTTAGCGCTTGGGACGGGAGGATACGAGCAGTACTTC,TRBJ2-7,NA,TRBV7-9,TRBD2
CASSFSTGNMNTEAFF,TGCGCCAGCAGTTTTTCGACAGGAAACATGAACACTGAAGCTTTCTTT,TRBJ1-1,NA,TRBV5-1,NA
CASRQGDMKATNEKLFF,TGCGCCAGCAGACAGGGGGACATGAAGGCAACTAATGAAAAACTGTTTTTT,TRBJ1-4,NA,TRBV5-1,TRBD1